This TCR beta chain is drawn from a study of beta chain features in type 1 diabetes. Turning to the study itself: Summed over all samples, the examined sorted cells came to 95 million to 120 million.

Every bit of the isolated RNA underwent reverse transcription, so sequencing read expressed TCRB transcripts. Measured with immunoSEQ multiplex PCR; TCRdb has only the in-frame clones, and not every one. The table has approximately 38,000 clones, 45% to 50% seen once. The V gene lost 3 bases and the J gene lost 4 bases, with 13 bases spanning the gap. The CDR3 runs 14 residues. Germline values: CDR1 KGHSH, CDR2 LQKENI. The source material was central memory CD4+ T cells from blood. V and J are TRBV18 and TRBJ2-7, with D possibly being TRBD1 (5 bases). This clonotype originated in a woman between 18 and 29 years old in good health. The CDR3 nucleotides are TGTGCCAGCTCACCTTACCAGGGATCTTACGAGCAGTACTTC. Residues: CASSPYQGSYEQYF. The full variable domain, its missing parts supplied by reference TRBV18 and TRBJ2-7, is NAGVMQNPRHLVRRRGQEARLRCSPMKGHSHVYWYRQLPEEGLKFMVYLQKENIIDESGMPKERFSAEFPKEGPSILRIQQVVRGDSAAYFCASSPYQGSYEQYFGPGTRLTVT.